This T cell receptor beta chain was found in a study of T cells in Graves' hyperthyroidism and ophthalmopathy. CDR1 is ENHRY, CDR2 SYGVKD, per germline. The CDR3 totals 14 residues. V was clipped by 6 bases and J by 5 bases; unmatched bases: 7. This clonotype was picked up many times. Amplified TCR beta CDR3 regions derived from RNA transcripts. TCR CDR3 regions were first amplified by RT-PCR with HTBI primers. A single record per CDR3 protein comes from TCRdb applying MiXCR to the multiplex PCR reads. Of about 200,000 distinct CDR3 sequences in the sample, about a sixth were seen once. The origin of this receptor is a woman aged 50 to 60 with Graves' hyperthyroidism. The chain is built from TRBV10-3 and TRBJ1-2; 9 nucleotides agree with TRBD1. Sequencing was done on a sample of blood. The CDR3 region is CAIRRDRAGYGYTF. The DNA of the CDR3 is TGTGCCATCAGGAGGGACAGGGCAGGATATGGCTACACCTTC.